This T cell receptor (beta chain) was recorded in a study of blood T cell repertoires in COVID-19. Looking at the study overall: Whether acute or convalescent, the COVID-19 samples came from the United States, Italy and Spain. T cells, B-cell-depleted T cells, or PBMCs supplied cDNA or gDNA.

This CDR3 has 15 residues. The germline V gene has CDR1 SGHNT and CDR2 YENEEA. V shed 5 bases, J shed 5 bases, and the junction held 6 bases outside the gene matches. Patients from Seattle were sampled longitudinally, starting during active infection. Authors' analysis steps: The authors estimated nucleated cell counts from reference gene primer amplification. Sequencing was performed with immunoSEQ multiplex PCR; in TCRdb, only in-frame clones are kept and a portion is missing. V and J calls and clone size are those listed in that table; D and trimming were worked out from the DNA. The table lists about 180,000 clones, about 81% of them singletons, with 12% in the top ten.

The chain joins TRBV11-3 to TRBJ1-4; 9 nucleotides agree with TRBD1. Sample: peripheral blood. The sequence was collected from a woman of 80 years or more with COVID-19, enrolled during active disease. CDR3 coding DNA: TGTGCCAGCAGCAATCGACAGGGGGGGAATGAAAAACTGTTTTTT. Its translation is CASSNRQGGNEKLFF.